The T cell receptor (beta chain) under discussion was sequenced for a study of cytomegalovirus exposure and HLA in healthy donors. This clone occurred a few times. What it recognizes is unknown. This CDR3 is also generated by other DNA sequences in the sample. Whereas donors were nominally healthy upon sampling, unrecorded immune exposures were probable. The CDR3 contains 14 residues. Per the germline V gene, CDR1 is SGHDT and CDR2 is YYEEEE. Trimming took 4 bases from V and 4 from J; bases not matched to a gene: 6. Study results and limitations: Later work associated 16,951 TCR beta sequences with HLA alleles at 0.05 false discovery rate. Presence/absence analyses assumed roughly uniform sequencing depth across donors. Earlier findings revealed that most TCR beta V segments proved productive either about 87% or about 30% of the time.

A multiplex PCR was run with 60 Vbeta primers and 13 Jbeta primers. Produced via immunoSEQ multiplex PCR; TCRdb's table is partial and in-frame only. The table lists fewer than 350,000 clones, 70% to 90% of them singletons, with approximately 2.4% in the top ten. The material sequenced was PBMCs. The TCR comes from a woman aged 18-29 years in good health and CMV-seronegative. This chain connects TRBV5-6 to TRBJ2-7; 9 positions match TRBD1. CDR3 in amino acids: CASSPGQGSYEQYF. The DNA of the CDR3 is TGTGCCAGCAGCCCCGGACAGGGGTCATACGAGCAGTACTTC.